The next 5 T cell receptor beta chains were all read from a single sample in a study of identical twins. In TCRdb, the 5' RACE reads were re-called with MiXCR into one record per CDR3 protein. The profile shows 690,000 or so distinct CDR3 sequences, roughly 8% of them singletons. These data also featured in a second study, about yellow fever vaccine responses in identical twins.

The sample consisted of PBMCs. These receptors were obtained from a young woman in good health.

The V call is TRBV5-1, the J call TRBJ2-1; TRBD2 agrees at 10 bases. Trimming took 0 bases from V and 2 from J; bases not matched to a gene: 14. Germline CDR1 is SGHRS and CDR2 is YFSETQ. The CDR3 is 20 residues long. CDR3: CASSLANSLAGANTYNEQFF. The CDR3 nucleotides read TGCGCCAGCAGCTTGGCCAACAGTCTAGCGGGGGCCAATACCTACAATGAGCAGTTCTTC.

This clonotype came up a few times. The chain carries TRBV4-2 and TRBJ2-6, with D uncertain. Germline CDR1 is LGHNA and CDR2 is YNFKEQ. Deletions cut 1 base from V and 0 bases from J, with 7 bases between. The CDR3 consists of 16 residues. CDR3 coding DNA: TGTGCCAGCAGCCAAGCCTCGAGCTCTGGGGCCAACGTCCTGACTTTC. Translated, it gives CASSQASSSGANVLTF.

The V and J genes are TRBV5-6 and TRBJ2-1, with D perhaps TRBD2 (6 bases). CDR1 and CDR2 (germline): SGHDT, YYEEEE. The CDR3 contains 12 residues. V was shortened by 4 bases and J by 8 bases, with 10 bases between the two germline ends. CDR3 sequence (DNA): TGTGCCAGCAGCCCGGGACTGCATGAGCAGTTCTTC. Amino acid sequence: CASSPGLHEQFF.

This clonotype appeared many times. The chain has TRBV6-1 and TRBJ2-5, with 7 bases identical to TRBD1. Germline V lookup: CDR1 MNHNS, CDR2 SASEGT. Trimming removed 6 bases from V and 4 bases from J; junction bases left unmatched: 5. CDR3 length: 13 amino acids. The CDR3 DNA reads TGTGCCAGCAGAATAACAGGGGTAGAGACCCAGTACTTC. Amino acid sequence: CASRITGVETQYF.

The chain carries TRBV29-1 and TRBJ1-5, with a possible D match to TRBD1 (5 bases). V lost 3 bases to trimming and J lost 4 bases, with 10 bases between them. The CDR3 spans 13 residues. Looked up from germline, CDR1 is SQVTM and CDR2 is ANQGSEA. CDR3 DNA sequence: TGCAGCGTTGAGGTGGGGCGGAATCAGCCCCAGCATTTT. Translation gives CSVEVGRNQPQHF.